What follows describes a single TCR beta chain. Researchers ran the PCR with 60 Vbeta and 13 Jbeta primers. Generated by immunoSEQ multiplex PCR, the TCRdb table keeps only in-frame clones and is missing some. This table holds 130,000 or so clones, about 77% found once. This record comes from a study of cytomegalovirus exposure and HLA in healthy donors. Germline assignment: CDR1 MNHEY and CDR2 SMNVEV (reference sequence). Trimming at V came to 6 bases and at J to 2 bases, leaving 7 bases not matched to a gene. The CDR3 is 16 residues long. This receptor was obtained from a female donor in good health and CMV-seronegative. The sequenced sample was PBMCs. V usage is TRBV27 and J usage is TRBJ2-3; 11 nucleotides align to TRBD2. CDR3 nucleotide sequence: TGTGCCAGCAGATCCCTAGCGGGAGGTACCACAGATACGCAGTATTTT. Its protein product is CASRSLAGGTTDTQYF.